A single sample is the source of the 25 T cell receptor beta chains below, sequenced in a study of blood T cell repertoires in COVID-19. Method: immunoSEQ multiplex PCR; TCRdb's copy keeps in-frame clones and lacks some. Here the sample spans around 71,000 clones, around 83% being singletons. The sequenced sample consisted of peripheral blood. Receptor source: a man older than 75 with acute or convalescent COVID-19.

The V gene is TRBV10-3, the J gene TRBJ2-7, with D maybe TRBD1 (6 bases). V lost 2 bases and J lost 3, with 8 bases in between. Germline CDR1 and CDR2: ENHRY and SYGVKD. This CDR3 spans 13 amino acids. This chain's CDR3 is CAISEGQFYEQYF. In DNA, the CDR3 is TGTGCCATCAGTGAGGGACAGTTCTACGAGCAGTACTTC.

V gene TRBV18 combines with J gene TRBJ2-2, with D perhaps matching TRBD2 (5 bases). The CDR3 is made up of 16 amino acids. CDR1 is KGHSH, CDR2 LQKENI, per germline. Trimming cost V 0 bases and J 2 bases, with 10 bases left between them. The CDR3 DNA reads TGTGCCAGCTCACCACCTACCGGACTTAACACCGGGGAGCTGTTTTTT. It is translated as CASSPPTGLNTGELFF.

This clone occurred once. This chain uses TRBV28 with TRBJ2-2; no reliable D call. V was trimmed by 2 bases and J by 3 bases, leaving 10 bases between them. Germline lookup yields CDR1 MDHEN and CDR2 SYDVKM. This CDR3 is built from 15 residues. As DNA, the CDR3 is TGTGCCAGCAGTTTAAGGCCCAGGTACACCGGGGAGCTGTTTTTT. The encoded protein is CASSLRPRYTGELFF.

This clone is termed medium-sized. The CDR3 reads CASTGAGANVLTF. CDR3 in DNA: TGTGCCAGCACGGGGGCTGGGGCCAACGTCCTGACTTTC. The rearrangement links TRBV28 to TRBJ2-6, with D possibly being TRBD2 (6 bases). V was shortened by 7 bases and J by 2 bases, with 6 bases between the two germline ends. Germline CDR1 MDHEN, CDR2 SYDVKM. The CDR3 consists of 13 residues.

The chain has TRBV7-2 and TRBJ1-5; the match to TRBD1 covers 7 bases. V dropped 1 base and J dropped 1; count of bases not matched to a gene: 10. Per the germline V gene, CDR1 is SGHTA and CDR2 is FQGNSA. The CDR3 length is 18 residues. The CDR3 protein is CASSLGQGPGSSNQPQHF. The CDR3 DNA is TGTGCCAGCAGCTTAGGACAGGGTCCCGGGTCCAGCAATCAGCCCCAGCATTTT.

The chain uses TRBV19 and TRBJ2-1; 7 bases are shared with TRBD2. With V trimmed by 5 bases and J by 0 bases, 4 bases remained unmatched. This CDR3 has 15 residues. CDR1 and CDR2 from the germline V gene are LNHDA and SQIVND (reference sequence). The CDR3 is CASSQLASSYNEQFF. For the CDR3, the DNA is TGTGCCAGTAGTCAACTAGCGTCCTCCTACAATGAGCAGTTCTTC.

This clone was detected only a few times. This chain links TRBV5-1 with TRBJ2-5; 14 nucleotides match TRBD2. This CDR3 is built from 17 residues. Germline CDR1 SGHRS, CDR2 YFSETQ. The V and J ends lost 1 base and 4 bases, in that order; junction bases with no gene match: 6. CDR3 nucleotides: TGCGCCAGCAGCTTGAGCAAGACTAGCGGGGGGGGAGAGACCCAGTACTTC. This sequence encodes CASSLSKTSGGGETQYF.

The V and J genes are TRBV28 and TRBJ1-2; 7 nucleotides align to TRBD1. The germline V gene encodes CDR1 MDHEN and CDR2 SYDVKM. The CDR3 covers 14 residues. The V and J ends lost 8 bases and 5 bases, in that order; junction bases with no gene match: 11. The CDR3 loop is CASLQQGIGYGYTF. The CDR3 coding sequence is TGTGCCAGCCTACAACAGGGGATAGGATATGGCTACACCTTC.

This rearrangement joins TRBV3-1 (or the pseudogene TRBV3-2) to TRBJ2-6; 7 positions match TRBD1. Germline CDR1 and CDR2: LGHDT and YNNKEL (reference sequence). This CDR3 has 18 residues. V shed 1 base and J 3 bases; nucleotides not matched to a gene: 9. The CDR3 DNA follows: TGTGCCAGCAGCCAAGCCGGAAGTTGGACAGGTGGGGCCAACGTCCTGACTTTC. This translates into CASSQAGSWTGGANVLTF.

This chain connects TRBV7-3 to TRBJ1-4, with 9 bases fitting TRBD1. The V gene end was trimmed by 5 bases and the J gene end by 8 bases; junction bases not matched to a gene: 9. This CDR3 region has 15 residues. Per germline, CDR1 SGHTA and CDR2 FQGTGA. The CDR3 region has the DNA TGTGCCAGCAGCCCAACAGGGGGCGCAGGGGAAAAACTGTTTTTT. It specifies CASSPTGGAGEKLFF.

This CDR3 is CASSPGEEETQYF. The CDR3, as DNA: TGTGCCAGCTCACCTGGCGAGGAAGAGACCCAGTACTTC. The chain combines TRBV18 with TRBJ2-5, with D unresolved. Germline V gene lookup returns CDR1 KGHSH and CDR2 LQKENI. Trimming removed 3 bases from V and 3 bases from J, with 8 bases in between. CDR3 size: 13 residues.

The J gene is TRBJ2-2, the V gene TRBV12-5, with D perhaps TRBD1 (5 bases). The germline V gene has CDR1 LGHNT and CDR2 FRNRAP. CDR3 length: 15 amino acids. Trimming took off 1 base at V and 3 bases at J, with 9 bases between the two ends. CDR3 coding DNA: TGTGCTAGTGGTTTGGGGGAAGGGGACACCGGGGAGCTGTTTTTT. It specifies CASGLGEGDTGELFF.

The chain's CDR3 is CASSGGWDTQYF. CDR3 bases: TGTGCCAGCAGCGGCGGATGGGATACGCAGTATTTT. The chain employs TRBV3-1 (or the pseudogene TRBV3-2) and TRBJ2-3; no definite D call. V lost 5 bases and J 6 bases, leaving 9 bases between the germline ends. The germline CDR1 and CDR2 sequences are LGHDT and YNNKEL (reference sequence). The CDR3 spans 12 residues.

The chain combines TRBV9 with TRBJ2-3; D call uncertain. The length of the CDR3 is 15 residues. V was shortened by 3 bases and J by 2 bases, with 13 bases between the two germline ends. CDR1 and CDR2 (germline): SGDLS, YYNGEE. DNA for the CDR3: TGTGCCAGCAGCGCAGGATTCCGCCACACAGATACGCAGTATTTT. This encodes CASSAGFRHTDTQYF.

The V and J genes are TRBV18 and TRBJ2-1; 10 bases are shared with TRBD2. Germline values: CDR1 KGHSH, CDR2 LQKENI. J gave up 4 bases and V 2 bases, and 8 bases lay outside the gene matches. The length of the CDR3 is 17 residues. For the CDR3, the DNA is TGTGCCAGCTCACCATCCAGCGGGGGGGCCGATTACAATGAGCAGTTCTTC. Its translation: CASSPSSGGADYNEQFF.

This chain joins TRBV18 and TRBJ1-5, with 7 nucleotides matching TRBD1. The CDR3 is 17 residues long. Germline CDR1 and CDR2: KGHSH and LQKENI. The junction had 8 bases not matched to a gene; V was cut back by 3 bases and J by 0 bases. This CDR3 is CASSPREGGYSNQPQHF. The CDR3 DNA sequence: TGTGCCAGCTCACCCCGGGAAGGGGGCTATAGCAATCAGCCCCAGCATTTT.

The chain is built from TRBV19 and TRBJ1-3; 10 nucleotides align to TRBD1. The germline gives CDR1 LNHDA, CDR2 SQIVND (reference sequence). This CDR3 has 21 residues. The V and J ends lost 4 bases and 0 bases, in that order; junction bases with no gene match: 18. The CDR3 spells CASSNQEDRGLSSPSGNTIYF. In nucleotides, the CDR3 is TGTGCCAGTAGTAATCAAGAAGACAGGGGGCTTTCTAGCCCCTCTGGAAACACCATATATTTT.

V gene TRBV4-3 combines with J gene TRBJ2-1; TRBD2 agrees at 9 bases. V was clipped by 0 bases and J by 3 bases; unmatched bases: 3. Looked up from germline, CDR1 is LGHNA and CDR2 is YSLEER. The CDR3 runs 16 residues. The CDR3 nucleotides are TGCGCCAGCAGCCAAGACCTAGCGGGGATCTACAATGAGCAGTTCTTC. The encoded protein is CASSQDLAGIYNEQFF.

The chain carries TRBV4-3 and TRBJ1-6; no reliable D call. Per the germline V gene, CDR1 is LGHNA and CDR2 is YSLEER. The V end was cut by 3 bases, the J end by 7 bases, with 4 bases between. The CDR3 runs 12 residues. The CDR3 bases are TGCGCCAGCAGCCATATGAATTCACCCCTCCACTTT. Translated, it gives CASSHMNSPLHF.

This clone has just one count. The chain carries TRBV28 and TRBJ1-2; TRBD1 agrees at 7 bases. V dropped 9 bases and J dropped 6; count of bases not matched to a gene: 16. The germline V gene encodes CDR1 MDHEN and CDR2 SYDVKM. This CDR3 comprises 15 residues. The CDR3 here is CASSDLTGTADGYTF. In DNA form, the CDR3 reads TGTGCCAGTTCCGATTTGACCGGGACAGCTGATGGCTACACCTTC.

The rearrangement links TRBV5-1 to TRBJ1-1; D may be TRBD1 (6 bases). Trimming stripped 0 bases from V and 1 base from J, with 16 bases between. The CDR3 extends over 17 amino acids. Looked up from germline, CDR1 is SGHRS and CDR2 is YFSETQ. The CDR3 DNA is TGCGCCAGCAGCTTGGCTCTCGGGGGGGCCGGGAACACTGAAGCTTTCTTT. Its translation: CASSLALGGAGNTEAFF.

A single count supports this clone. This sequence joins TRBV2 and TRBJ2-3, with 9 bases identical to TRBD2. The CDR3 consists of 14 residues. Germline V CDR1 and CDR2: SNHLY, FYNNEI. Losses at the gene ends were 7 bases for V and 2 bases for J; bases not matched to a gene: 4. The CDR3 nucleotides read TGTGCCAGCACTAGGACTAGCGTCACAGATACGCAGTATTTT. The encoded protein is CASTRTSVTDTQYF.

This clone has more than one count but fewer than ten. This chain joins TRBV5-1 and TRBJ2-5; possible D gene TRBD1, 5 bases. This CDR3 is 15 amino acids long. The V and J ends lost 3 bases and 0 bases respectively, with 12 bases between them. CDR1 SGHRS and CDR2 YFSETQ come from the germline V gene. The CDR3 is CASSSNRGNQETQYF. The CDR3 DNA sequence: TGCGCCAGCAGCTCGAATAGGGGAAACCAAGAGACCCAGTACTTC.

The chain recombines TRBV18 with TRBJ1-1, with 9 bases matching TRBD1. This CDR3 contains 17 residues. Trimming removed 4 bases from V and 4 bases from J; junction bases left unmatched: 13. Germline-derived CDR1 and CDR2 are KGHSH and LQKENI. CDR3 residues: CASSRGGPGTGITEAFF. As DNA, the CDR3 is TGTGCCAGCTCACGAGGGGGACCCGGGACAGGGATCACTGAAGCTTTCTTT.

This sequence joins TRBV10-3 and TRBJ2-4, with D possibly matching TRBD2 (5 bases). Germline V gene data show CDR1 as ENHRY and CDR2 as SYGVKD. V shed 2 bases and J shed 4 bases, with 9 bases lying between them. CDR3 length: 14 residues. Here the CDR3 DNA reads TGTGCCATCAGTGAGGATTCGGGGAAAAACATTCAGTACTTC. Its translation: CAISEDSGKNIQYF.